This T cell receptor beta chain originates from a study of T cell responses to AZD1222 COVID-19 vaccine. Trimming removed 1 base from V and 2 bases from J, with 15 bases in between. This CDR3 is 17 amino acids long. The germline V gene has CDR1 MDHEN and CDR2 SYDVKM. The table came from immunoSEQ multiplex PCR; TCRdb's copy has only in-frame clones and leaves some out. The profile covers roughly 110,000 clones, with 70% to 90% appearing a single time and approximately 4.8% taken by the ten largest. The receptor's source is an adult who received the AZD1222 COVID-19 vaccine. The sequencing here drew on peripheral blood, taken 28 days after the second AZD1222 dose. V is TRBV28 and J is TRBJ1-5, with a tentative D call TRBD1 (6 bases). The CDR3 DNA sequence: TGTGCCAGCAGTTTATTCGCACAGGGTACGGGCAATCAGCCCCAGCATTTT. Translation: CASSLFAQGTGNQPQHF.